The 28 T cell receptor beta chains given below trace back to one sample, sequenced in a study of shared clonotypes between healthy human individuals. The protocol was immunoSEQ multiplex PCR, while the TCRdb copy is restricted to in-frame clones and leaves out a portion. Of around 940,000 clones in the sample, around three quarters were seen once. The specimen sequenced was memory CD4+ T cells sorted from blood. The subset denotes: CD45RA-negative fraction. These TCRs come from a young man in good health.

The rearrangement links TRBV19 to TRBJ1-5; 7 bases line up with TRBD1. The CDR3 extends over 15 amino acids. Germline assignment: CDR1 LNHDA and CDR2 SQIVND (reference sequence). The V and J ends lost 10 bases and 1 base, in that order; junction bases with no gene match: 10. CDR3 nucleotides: TGTGCCACCGTTCAGGGGGGTAGCAGCAATCAGCCCCAGCATTTT. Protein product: CATVQGGSSNQPQHF. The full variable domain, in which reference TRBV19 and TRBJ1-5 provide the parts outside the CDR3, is DGGITQSPKYLFRKEGQNVTLSCEQNLNHDAMYWYRQDPGQGLRLIYYSQIVNDFQKGDIAEGYSVSREKKESFPLTVTSAQKNPTAFYLCATVQGGSSNQPQHFGDGTRLSIL.

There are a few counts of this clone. The chain's CDR3 is CASSFQGKSGTYEQYF. The CDR3 DNA reads as TGTGCCAGCAGCTTTCAAGGGAAAAGCGGGACCTACGAGCAGTACTTC. This chain links TRBV5-5 with TRBJ2-7; 7 bases map to TRBD2. Germline assignment: CDR1 SGHKS and CDR2 YYEKEE (reference sequence). This CDR3 contains 16 residues. V trimming: 2 bases; J trimming: 2 bases; junction bases outside the gene matches: 10. The full variable domain, rest sourced from reference TRBV5-5 and TRBJ2-7, is DAGVTQSPTHLIKTRGQQVTLRCSPISGHKSVSWYQQVLGQGPQFIFQYYEKEERGRGNFPDRFSARQFPNYSSELNVNALLLGDSALYLCASSFQGKSGTYEQYFGPGTRLTVT.

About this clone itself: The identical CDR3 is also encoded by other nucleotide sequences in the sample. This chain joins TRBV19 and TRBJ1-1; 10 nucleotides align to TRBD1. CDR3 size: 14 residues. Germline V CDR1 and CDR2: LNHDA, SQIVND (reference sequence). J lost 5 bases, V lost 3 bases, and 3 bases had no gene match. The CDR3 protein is CASSIGTGETEAFF. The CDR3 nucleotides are TGTGCCAGTAGTATTGGGACAGGGGAAACTGAAGCTTTCTTT.

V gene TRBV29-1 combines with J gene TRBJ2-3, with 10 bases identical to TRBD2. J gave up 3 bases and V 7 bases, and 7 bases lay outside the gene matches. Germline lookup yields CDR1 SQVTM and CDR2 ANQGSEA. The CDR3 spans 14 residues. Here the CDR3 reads CSGQREGQTDTQYF. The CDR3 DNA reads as TGCAGCGGTCAGCGGGAGGGCCAGACAGATACGCAGTATTTT.

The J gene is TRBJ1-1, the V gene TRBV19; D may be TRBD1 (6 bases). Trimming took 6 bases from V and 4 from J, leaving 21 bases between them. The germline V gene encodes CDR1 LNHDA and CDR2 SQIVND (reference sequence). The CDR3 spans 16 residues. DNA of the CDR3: TGTGCCAGTAGAGGGGACCGGGGACAAGGTAGCACTGAAGCTTTCTTT. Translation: CASRGDRGQGSTEAFF.

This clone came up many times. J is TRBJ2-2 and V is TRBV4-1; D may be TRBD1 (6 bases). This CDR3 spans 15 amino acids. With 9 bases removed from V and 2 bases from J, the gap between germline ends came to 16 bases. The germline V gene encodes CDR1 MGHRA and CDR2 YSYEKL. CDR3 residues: CASTNRAVNTGELFF. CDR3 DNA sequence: TGCGCCAGTACAAACAGGGCGGTCAACACCGGGGAGCTGTTTTTT.

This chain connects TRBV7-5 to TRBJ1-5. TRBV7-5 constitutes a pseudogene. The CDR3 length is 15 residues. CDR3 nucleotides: TGTGCCAGAAGCTTAGAGGGGGGCGGTGTGAAGCCCCAGCATTTT. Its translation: CARSLEGGGVKPQHF.

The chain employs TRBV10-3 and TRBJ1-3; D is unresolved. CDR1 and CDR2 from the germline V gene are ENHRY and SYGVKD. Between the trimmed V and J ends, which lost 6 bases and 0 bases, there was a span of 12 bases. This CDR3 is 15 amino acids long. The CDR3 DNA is TGTGCCATCAGGACTTCGACGAGCTCTGGAAACACCATATATTTT. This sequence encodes CAIRTSTSSGNTIYF.

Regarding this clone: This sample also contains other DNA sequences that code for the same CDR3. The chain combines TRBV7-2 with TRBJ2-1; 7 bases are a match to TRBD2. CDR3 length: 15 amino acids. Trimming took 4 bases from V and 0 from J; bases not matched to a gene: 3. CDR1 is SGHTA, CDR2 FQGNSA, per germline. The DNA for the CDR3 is TGTGCCAGCAGCTCCTTAGCGGGCTCCTACAATGAGCAGTTCTTC. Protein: CASSSLAGSYNEQFF.

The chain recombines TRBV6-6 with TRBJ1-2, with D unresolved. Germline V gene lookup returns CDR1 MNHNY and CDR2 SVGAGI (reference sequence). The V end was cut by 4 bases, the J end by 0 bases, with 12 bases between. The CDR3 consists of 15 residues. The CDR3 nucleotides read TGTGCCAGCAGTTCCAAAAGCCGGGCTAACTATGGCTACACCTTC. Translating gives CASSSKSRANYGYTF.

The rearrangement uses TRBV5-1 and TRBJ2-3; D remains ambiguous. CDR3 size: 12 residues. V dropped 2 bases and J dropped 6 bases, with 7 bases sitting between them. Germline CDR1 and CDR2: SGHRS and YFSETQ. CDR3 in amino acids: CASSFSRDTQYF. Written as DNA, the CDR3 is TGCGCCAGCAGCTTTAGTAGGGATACGCAGTATTTT. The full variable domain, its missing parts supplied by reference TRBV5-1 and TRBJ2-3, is KAGVTQTPRYLIKTRGQQVTLSCSPISGHRSVSWYQQTPGQGLQFLFEYFSETQRNKGNFPGRFSGRQFSNSRSEMNVSTLELGDSALYLCASSFSRDTQYFGPGTRLTVL.

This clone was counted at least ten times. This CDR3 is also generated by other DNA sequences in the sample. CDR3 amino acids: CASSERGSGNTIYF. Here the CDR3 DNA reads TGCGCCAGCAGTGAGAGGGGCTCTGGAAACACCATATATTTT. The chain combines TRBV10-1 with TRBJ1-3; maybe TRBD1 (5 bases). The CDR3 consists of 14 residues. Germline lookup yields CDR1 WNHNN and CDR2 SYGVQD (reference sequence). V was shortened by 2 bases and J by 0 bases, with 5 bases between the two germline ends.

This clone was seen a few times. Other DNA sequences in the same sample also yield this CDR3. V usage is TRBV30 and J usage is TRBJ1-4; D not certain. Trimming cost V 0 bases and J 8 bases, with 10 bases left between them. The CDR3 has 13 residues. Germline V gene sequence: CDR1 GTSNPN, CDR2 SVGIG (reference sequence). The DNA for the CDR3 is TGTGCCTGGAGTGTACAAACGGGGGAAAAACTGTTTTTT. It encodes CAWSVQTGEKLFF.

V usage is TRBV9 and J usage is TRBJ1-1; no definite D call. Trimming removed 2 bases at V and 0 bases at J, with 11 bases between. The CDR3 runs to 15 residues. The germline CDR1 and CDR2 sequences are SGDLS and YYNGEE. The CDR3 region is CASSVGANMNTEAFF. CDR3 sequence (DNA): TGTGCCAGCAGCGTCGGAGCCAATATGAACACTGAAGCTTTCTTT. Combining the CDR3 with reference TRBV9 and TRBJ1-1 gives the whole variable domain DSGVTQTPKHLITATGQRVTLRCSPRSGDLSVYWYQQSLDQGLQFLIQYYNGEERAKGNILERFSAQQFPDLHSELNLSSLELGDSALYFCASSVGANMNTEAFFGQGTRLTVV.

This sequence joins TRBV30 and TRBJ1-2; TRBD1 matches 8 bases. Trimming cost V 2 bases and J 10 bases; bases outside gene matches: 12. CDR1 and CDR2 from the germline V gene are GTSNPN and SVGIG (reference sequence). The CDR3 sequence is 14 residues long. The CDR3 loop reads CAWSTPRQGFDYTF. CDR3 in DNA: TGTGCCTGGAGTACCCCGCGACAGGGGTTCGACTACACCTTC.

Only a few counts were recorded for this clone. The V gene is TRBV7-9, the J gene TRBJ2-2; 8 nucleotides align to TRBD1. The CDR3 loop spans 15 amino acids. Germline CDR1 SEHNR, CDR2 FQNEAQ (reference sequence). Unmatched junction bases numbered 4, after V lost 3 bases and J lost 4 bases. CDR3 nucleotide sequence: TGTGCCAGCAGCTTTCAGGGGGCGCGCACCGGGGAGCTGTTTTTT. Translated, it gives CASSFQGARTGELFF.

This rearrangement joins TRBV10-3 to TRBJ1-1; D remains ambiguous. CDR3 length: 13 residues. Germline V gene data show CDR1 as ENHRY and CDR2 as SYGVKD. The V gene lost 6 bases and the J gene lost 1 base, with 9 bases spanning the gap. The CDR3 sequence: CAIRADRNTEAFF. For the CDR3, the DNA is TGTGCCATCAGGGCCGATCGGAACACTGAAGCTTTCTTT.

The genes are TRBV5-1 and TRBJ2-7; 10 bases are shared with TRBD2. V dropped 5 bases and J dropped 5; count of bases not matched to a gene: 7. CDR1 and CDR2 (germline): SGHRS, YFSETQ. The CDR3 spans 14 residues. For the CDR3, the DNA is TGCGCCAGCAGTTCTAGCGGGGGATTCAACGAGCAGTACTTC. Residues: CASSSSGGFNEQYF.

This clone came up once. The CDR3 DNA sequence: TGCAGCGTCCGTCCAGGGGAAAGGGCTTTCTTT. It is translated as CSVRPGERAFF. The chain couples TRBV29-1 to TRBJ1-1, with D perhaps TRBD1 (6 bases). Germline V gene sequence: CDR1 SQVTM, CDR2 ANQGSEA. This CDR3 comprises 11 residues. The V and J ends lost 6 bases and 11 bases respectively, with 16 bases between them.

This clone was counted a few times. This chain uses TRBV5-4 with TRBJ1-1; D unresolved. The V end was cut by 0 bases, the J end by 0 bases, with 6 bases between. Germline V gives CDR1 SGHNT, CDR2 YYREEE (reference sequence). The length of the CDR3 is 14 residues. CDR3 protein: CASSLAGMNTEAFF. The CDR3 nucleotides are TGTGCCAGCAGCTTGGCAGGCATGAACACTGAAGCTTTCTTT. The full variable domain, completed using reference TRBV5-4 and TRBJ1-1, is ETGVTQSPTHLIKTRGQQVTLRCSSQSGHNTVSWYQQALGQGPQFIFQYYREEENGRGNFPPRFSGLQFPNYSSELNVNALELDDSALYLCASSLAGMNTEAFFGQGTRLTVV.

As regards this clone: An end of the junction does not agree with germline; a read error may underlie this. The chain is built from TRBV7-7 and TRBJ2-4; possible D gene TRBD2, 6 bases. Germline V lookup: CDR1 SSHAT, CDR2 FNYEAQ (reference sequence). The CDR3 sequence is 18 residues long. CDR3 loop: CASSLVRGTSIEGNIQYF. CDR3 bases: TGTGCTAGCAGCTTAGTGCGTGGGACTTCGATCGAGGGGAACATTCAGTACTTC.

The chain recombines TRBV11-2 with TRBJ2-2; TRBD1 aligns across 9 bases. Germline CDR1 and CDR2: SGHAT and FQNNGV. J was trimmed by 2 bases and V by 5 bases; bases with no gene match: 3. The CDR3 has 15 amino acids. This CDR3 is CASSLTGGNTGELFF. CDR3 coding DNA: TGTGCCAGCAGCCTTACAGGGGGCAACACCGGGGAGCTGTTTTTT. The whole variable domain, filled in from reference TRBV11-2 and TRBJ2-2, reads EAGVAQSPRYKIIEKRQSVAFWCNPISGHATLYWYQQILGQGPKLLIQFQNNGVVDDSQLPKDRFSAERLKGVDSTLKIQPAKLEDSAVYLCASSLTGGNTGELFFGEGSRLTVL.

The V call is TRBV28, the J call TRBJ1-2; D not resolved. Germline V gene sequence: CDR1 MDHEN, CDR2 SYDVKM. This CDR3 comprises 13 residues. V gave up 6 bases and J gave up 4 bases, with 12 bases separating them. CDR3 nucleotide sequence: TGTGCCAGCAGCGATAGGATACCCTATGGCTACACCTTC. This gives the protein CASSDRIPYGYTF.

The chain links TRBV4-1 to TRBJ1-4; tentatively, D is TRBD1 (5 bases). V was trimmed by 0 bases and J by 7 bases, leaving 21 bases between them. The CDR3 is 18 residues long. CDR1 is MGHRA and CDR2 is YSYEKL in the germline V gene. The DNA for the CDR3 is TGCGCCAGCAGCCAAGACGGCGAAGGTCGGCAGGGAACTGAAAAACTGTTTTTT. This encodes CASSQDGEGRQGTEKLFF.

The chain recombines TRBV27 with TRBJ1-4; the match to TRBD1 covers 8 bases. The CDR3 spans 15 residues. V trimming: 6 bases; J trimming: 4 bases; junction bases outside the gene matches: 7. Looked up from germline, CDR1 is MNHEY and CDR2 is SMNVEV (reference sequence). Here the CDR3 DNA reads TGTGCCAGCAGATTACAGGGGGGAAATAATGAAAAACTGTTTTTT. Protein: CASRLQGGNNEKLFF.

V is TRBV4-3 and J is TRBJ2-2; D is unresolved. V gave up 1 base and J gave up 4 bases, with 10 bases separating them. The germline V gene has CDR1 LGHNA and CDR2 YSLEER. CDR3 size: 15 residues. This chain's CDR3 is CASSQGHYTTGELFF. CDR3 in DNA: TGCGCCAGCAGCCAAGGCCACTATACCACCGGGGAGCTGTTTTTT.

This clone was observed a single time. In DNA form, the CDR3 reads TGTGCCAGCTCACCAGGGACGGGACTAGCGGGAGTTAATGAGCAGTTCTTC. This codes for CASSPGTGLAGVNEQFF. The V gene is TRBV18, the J gene TRBJ2-1; 14 nucleotides agree with TRBD2. Unmatched junction bases numbered 7, after V lost 2 bases and J lost 7 bases. Germline CDR1 KGHSH, CDR2 LQKENI. CDR3 length: 17 residues.

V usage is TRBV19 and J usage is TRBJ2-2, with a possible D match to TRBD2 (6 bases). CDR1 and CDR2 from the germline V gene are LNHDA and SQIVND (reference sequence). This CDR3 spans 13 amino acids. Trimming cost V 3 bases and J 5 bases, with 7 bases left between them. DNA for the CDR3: TGTGCCAGTAGTATGACTAGGACCGGGGAGCTGTTTTTT. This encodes CASSMTRTGELFF.